This T cell receptor beta chain is drawn from a study of vaccination and CD4 T cells after COVID-19. Study background: Comprising six males and four females, the convalescent participants counted two Hispanic individuals among them. Spike peptides, overlapping and drawn from SARS-CoV-2, HCoV-NL63, HCoV-OC43 and HCoV-229E, were used to stimulate cells.

This clonotype was seen only a few times. Its antigen is not known. One end of the junction fails to match germline, which may point to a read error. Cultured CD4+ T cells had their DNA profiled by the Oncomine TCR Beta short-read assay. Researchers extracted genomic DNA from CD4+ T cells that had been cultured. TCRdb independently ran MiXCR on the PCR reads; one entry per CDR3 protein. The sample lists 9,000 to 13,000 distinct CDR3 sequences, roughly 29% occurring once. Treatment noted: approximately nine-day PBMC culture with coronavirus spike peptide pools or control peptides (ViraFEST assay). Prior to the COVID-19 pandemic (2011-2018), the unexposed donor's CD4+ T cells were collected. The CDR3 sequence is 14 residues long. Per germline, CDR1 SGHTA and CDR2 FQGNSA.

Sequencing was carried out using CD4+ T cells from blood, cultured in vitro. This TCR came from a human donor in good health. The chain carries TRBV7-2 and TRBJ2-6; the D is unclear. The CDR3 sequence: CASSLDSRANVLTF. The CDR3 DNA follows: TGTGCCAGCAGCTTAGACTCTCGGGCCAACGTCCTGACTTTC.